These 31 T cell receptor beta chains share one sample of origin, sequenced in a study of T cells in Graves' hyperthyroidism and ophthalmopathy. The TCR beta CDR3 regions underwent amplification using RNA transcripts as the source. The HTBI primer set was used in a first-round RT-PCR of the TCR CDR3. One entry per CDR3 protein, called by TCRdb with MiXCR from the multiplex PCR reads. Here the sample spans 350,000 to 450,000 distinct CDR3 sequences, roughly 13% being singletons. The sample taken for sequencing was blood. All receptors derive from a man aged 45-60 years with Graves' ophthalmopathy.

Regarding this clonotype: This clone may be a read error of a much larger clone one base away. This chain links TRBV29-1 with TRBJ2-3; 8 bases agree with TRBD1. Germline lookup yields CDR1 SQVTM and CDR2 ANQGSEA. The junction had 11 bases not matched to a gene; V was cut back by 1 base and J by 5 bases. The CDR3 covers 16 residues. The CDR3 region is CSVEGWFGQGIDTQYF. CDR3 DNA: TGCAGCGTTGAAGGATGGTTCGGACAGGGAATAGATACGCAGTATTTT.

The chain recombines TRBV4-1 with TRBJ1-1; 7 positions agree with TRBD1. This CDR3 spans 14 amino acids. Trimming at V came to 2 bases and at J to 3 bases, leaving 3 bases not matched to a gene. Germline lookup yields CDR1 MGHRA and CDR2 YSYEKL. The DNA for the CDR3 is TGCGCCAGCAGCCAACGGGACAGTGACACTGAAGCTTTCTTT. Its protein product is CASSQRDSDTEAFF.

This clonotype occurred a few times. The chain is built from TRBV4-1 and TRBJ2-1; D ambiguous. The CDR3 has 14 amino acids. Between the trimmed V and J ends, which lost 0 bases and 2 bases, there was a span of 5 bases. Germline V gene lookup returns CDR1 MGHRA and CDR2 YSYEKL. CDR3 residues: CASSQEGPYNEQFF. The CDR3 region has the DNA TGCGCCAGCAGCCAAGAGGGCCCCTACAATGAGCAGTTCTTC.

This clonotype was counted once. The genes are TRBV9 and TRBJ1-2, with TRBD1 as a possible D gene (5 bases). Trimming removed 0 bases at V and 7 bases at J, with 10 bases between. This CDR3 region has 13 residues. Germline values: CDR1 SGDLS, CDR2 YYNGEE. The CDR3 reads CASSVDRSGGYTF. The DNA of the CDR3 is TGTGCCAGCAGCGTAGACAGGAGTGGTGGCTACACCTTC. Full variable domain (remainder filled in from reference TRBV9 and TRBJ1-2): DSGVTQTPKHLITATGQRVTLRCSPRSGDLSVYWYQQSLDQGLQFLIQYYNGEERAKGNILERFSAQQFPDLHSELNLSSLELGDSALYFCASSVDRSGGYTFGSGTRLTVV.

Ten or more counts support this clonotype. The chain recombines TRBV27 with TRBJ2-7; 9 bases agree with TRBD2. Trimming at V came to 7 bases and at J to 6 bases, leaving 10 bases not matched to a gene. The CDR3 spans 14 residues. The germline V gene has CDR1 MNHEY and CDR2 SMNVEV (reference sequence). Written as DNA, the CDR3 is TGTGCCAGCAAATACGGGACTAGCTGGGGCGAGCAGTACTTC. Translation gives CASKYGTSWGEQYF.

This clonotype has just a few counts. J is TRBJ2-6 and V is TRBV19, with D tentatively TRBD2 (5 bases). Deletions cut 10 bases from V and 1 base from J, with 20 bases between. This CDR3 contains 17 residues. CDR1 is LNHDA, CDR2 SQIVND, per germline (reference sequence). CDR3 sequence: CATTTSGFRSGANVLTF. CDR3 sequence (DNA): TGTGCCACGACCACCTCGGGATTTAGATCTGGGGCCAACGTCCTGACTTTC.

The V call is TRBV5-1, the J call TRBJ2-7; a weak D match, TRBD2 (6 bases). The CDR3 sequence is 16 residues long. V was clipped by 3 bases and J by 0 bases, with 16 bases between them. Per the germline V gene, CDR1 is SGHRS and CDR2 is YFSETQ. In DNA form, the CDR3 reads TGCGCCAGCAGCTACGGAGGGACTGGGAGCTCCTACGAGCAGTACTTC. Residues: CASSYGGTGSSYEQYF. Drawing the rest from reference TRBV5-1 and TRBJ2-7, the complete variable domain is KAGVTQTPRYLIKTRGQQVTLSCSPISGHRSVSWYQQTPGQGLQFLFEYFSETQRNKGNFPGRFSGRQFSNSRSEMNVSTLELGDSALYLCASSYGGTGSSYEQYFGPGTRLTVT.

In this sample, this clonotype turned up many times. The rearrangement links TRBV5-8 to TRBJ2-7; possible D gene TRBD1, 6 bases. The CDR3 spans 12 residues. The germline V gene encodes CDR1 SGHTS and CDR2 YDEGEE. Trimming removed 5 bases from V and 6 bases from J, with 12 bases in between. The CDR3 coding sequence is TGTGCCAGCAGGGTTACAGGGTTCGAGCAGTACTTC. Residues: CASRVTGFEQYF.

This clonotype was seen at least ten times. The chain recombines TRBV11-3 with TRBJ2-5; 9 bases fit TRBD1. Germline trimming cut 3 bases from V and 5 bases from J; bases unmatched to any gene: 16. This CDR3 comprises 18 residues. Germline CDR1 reads SGHNT; CDR2 reads YENEEA. CDR3 DNA: TGTGCCAGCAGCTTCTACTCCGGGACAGGGAAGGCCGGGGAGACCCAGTACTTC. This translates into CASSFYSGTGKAGETQYF.

This clonotype was detected ten times or more. The chain joins TRBV11-2 to TRBJ2-3; TRBD2 aligns across 8 bases. V gave up 5 bases and J gave up 7 bases; unmatched junction bases: 8. The CDR3 length is 14 residues. CDR1 SGHAT and CDR2 FQNNGV come from the germline V gene. The CDR3 DNA follows: TGTGCCAGCAGCAATCAGCGGGAGCGAAATACGCAGTATTTT. Amino acid sequence: CASSNQRERNTQYF. Together with reference TRBV11-2 and TRBJ2-3, the CDR3 gives the full variable domain: EAGVAQSPRYKIIEKRQSVAFWCNPISGHATLYWYQQILGQGPKLLIQFQNNGVVDDSQLPKDRFSAERLKGVDSTLKIQPAKLEDSAVYLCASSNQRERNTQYFGPGTRLTVL.

Ten or more counts support this clonotype. The rearrangement uses TRBV10-3 and TRBJ2-1; 8 bases match TRBD2. The V segment lost 0 bases and the J segment 0 bases; nucleotides outside the gene matches: 10. Germline assignment: CDR1 ENHRY and CDR2 SYGVKD. There are 19 residues in the CDR3. The CDR3 is CAISESWREALSSYNEQFF. CDR3 nucleotide sequence: TGTGCCATCAGTGAGTCGTGGCGGGAGGCCCTAAGCTCCTACAATGAGCAGTTCTTC.

This clonotype came up a few times. The chain links TRBV6-6 to TRBJ1-1, with 7 bases fitting TRBD1. This CDR3 contains 13 residues. V was pared by 2 bases and J by 8 bases, with 5 bases of the junction left unmatched. Germline V gene data show CDR1 as MNHNY and CDR2 as SVGAGI (reference sequence). CDR3 DNA sequence: TGTGCCAGCAGTTACGGGACAGCGGAAGAAGCTTTCTTT. It encodes CASSYGTAEEAFF.

The sample holds many counts of this clonotype. The V and J genes are TRBV28 and TRBJ1-2, with 7 bases aligning to TRBD1. Unmatched junction bases numbered 2, after V lost 5 bases and J lost 5 bases. The germline gives CDR1 MDHEN, CDR2 SYDVKM. The CDR3 spans 12 residues. The CDR3 DNA follows: TGTGCCAGCAGTACAGGGGTTTATGGCTACACCTTC. Protein: CASSTGVYGYTF.

In its sample, this clonotype was seen a few times. This chain connects TRBV5-1 to TRBJ1-5, with D perhaps TRBD1 (5 bases). The CDR3 consists of 14 residues. Germline CDR1 SGHRS, CDR2 YFSETQ. V was clipped by 4 bases and J by 3 bases, with 11 bases between them. The CDR3 DNA reads TGCGCCAGCAGCCGGGACGGTGACAATCAGCCCCAGCATTTT. It codes for CASSRDGDNQPQHF.

CDR3 DNA: TGCGCCAGCAGCTCAACGACTTTTAGCACAGATACGCAGTATTTT. Translated: CASSSTTFSTDTQYF. This sequence joins TRBV5-1 and TRBJ2-3; D is uncertain. CDR1 and CDR2 (germline): SGHRS, YFSETQ. V was shortened by 3 bases and J by 0 bases, with 11 bases between the two germline ends. This CDR3 comprises 15 residues.

This clonotype has ten or more counts. The genes are TRBV2 and TRBJ1-5; D unclear. Deletions cut 5 bases from V and 6 bases from J, with 20 bases between. This CDR3 spans 16 amino acids. Per germline, CDR1 SNHLY and CDR2 FYNNEI. The CDR3 is CASSILEVDSGQPQHF. The CDR3 region has the DNA TGTGCCAGCAGTATCCTGGAGGTAGATTCCGGTCAGCCCCAGCATTTT. Drawing the rest from reference TRBV2 and TRBJ1-5, the complete variable domain is EPEVTQTPSHQVTQMGQEVILRCVPISNHLYFYWYRQILGQKVEFLVSFYNNEISEKSEIFDDQFSVERPDGSNFTLKIRSTKLEDSAMYFCASSILEVDSGQPQHFGDGTRLSIL.

Only a few counts were recorded for this clonotype. The genes are TRBV29-1 and TRBJ2-7, with a tentative D call TRBD1 (5 bases). Germline CDR1 and CDR2: SQVTM and ANQGSEA. CDR3 length: 13 amino acids. Trimming removed 4 bases from V and 2 bases from J, with 12 bases in between. CDR3 sequence (DNA): TGCAGCGTTGCCAGGACCAGGGCCTACGAGCAGTACTTC. It yields the protein CSVARTRAYEQYF.

This clonotype came up many times. J is TRBJ1-1 and V is TRBV27; 8 bases are shared with TRBD1. The CDR3 extends over 14 amino acids. Germline values: CDR1 MNHEY, CDR2 SMNVEV (reference sequence). J lost 4 bases, V lost 6 bases, and 7 bases had no gene match. The CDR3 DNA reads TGTGCCAGCAGGAGACAGGGGTCTTTCACTGAAGCTTTCTTT. This codes for CASRRQGSFTEAFF.

This clonotype was detected ten times or more. The chain couples TRBV29-1 to TRBJ2-1; 7 nucleotides line up with TRBD2. The V and J ends lost 1 base and 8 bases, in that order; junction bases with no gene match: 8. This CDR3 has 14 amino acids. CDR1 SQVTM and CDR2 ANQGSEA come from the germline V gene. This CDR3 reads CSVEGRAGGYEQFF. Written as DNA, the CDR3 is TGCAGCGTTGAAGGGCGGGCCGGGGGGTATGAGCAGTTCTTC.

This clonotype was seen many times. The chain uses TRBV3-1 and TRBJ2-2; 8 nucleotides agree with TRBD2. Unmatched junction bases numbered 12, after V lost 5 bases and J lost 4 bases. CDR1 is LGHDT and CDR2 is YNNKEL in the germline V gene (reference sequence). The CDR3 has 17 residues. The CDR3: CASSSGAGLASTGELFF. In nucleotides, the CDR3 is TGTGCCAGCAGCTCCGGGGCCGGACTAGCATCCACCGGGGAGCTGTTTTTT. The full variable domain, with the rest looked up from reference TRBV3-1 and TRBJ2-2, is DTAVSQTPKYLVTQMGNDKSIKCEQNLGHDTMYWYKQDSKKFLKIMFSYNNKELIINETVPNRFSPKSPDKAHLNLHINSLELGDSAVYFCASSSGAGLASTGELFFGEGSRLTVL.

There are a few counts of this clonotype. The CDR3 nucleotides are TGTGCCAGTAGTAAGGGACTAGCGGGATTGGGTGTCGTTGAGCAGTTCTTC. Amino acid sequence: CASSKGLAGLGVVEQFF. The V gene is TRBV19, the J gene TRBJ2-1; 13 bases line up with TRBD2. This CDR3 contains 17 residues. After removal of 4 bases from V and 9 bases from J, the junction contained 12 bases not matched to a gene. Germline V gives CDR1 LNHDA, CDR2 SQIVND (reference sequence).

This clonotype was seen at least ten times. The chain uses TRBV24-1 and TRBJ2-7; D call uncertain. The V gene's germline CDR1 is KGHDR and CDR2 SFDVKD. Trimming stripped 5 bases from V and 3 bases from J, with 7 bases between. CDR3 length: 12 residues. The CDR3 loop reads CATSGTVYEQYF. The CDR3 DNA follows: TGTGCCACCAGTGGTACGGTCTACGAGCAGTACTTC.

This clonotype was counted ten times or more. This chain joins TRBV12-5 and TRBJ2-1; a possible D gene is TRBD1 (5 bases). The germline V and J ends were trimmed by 6 bases and 8 bases, with 8 bases remaining between them. This CDR3 is built from 11 residues. Looked up from germline, CDR1 is LGHNT and CDR2 is FRNRAP. For the CDR3, the DNA is TGTGCTAGTGGGCAAGGGGATGAGCAGTTCTTC. As protein: CASGQGDEQFF.

The V call is TRBV25-1, the J call TRBJ2-3; TRBD2 matches 8 bases. V shed 1 base, J shed 5 bases, and the junction held 2 bases outside the gene matches. CDR1 MGHDK and CDR2 SYGVNS come from the germline V gene. The CDR3 spans 14 residues. As DNA, the CDR3 is TGTGCCAGCAGTGAATCTCTAGCGGGAGATACGCAGTATTTT. Its protein product is CASSESLAGDTQYF.

A few counts support this clonotype. This chain links TRBV28 with TRBJ2-5; D not certain. Germline V gene lookup returns CDR1 MDHEN and CDR2 SYDVKM. The CDR3 loop spans 13 amino acids. Trimming removed 1 base from V and 5 bases from J, with 8 bases in between. The CDR3 DNA reads as TGTGCCAGCAGTTTATTTAGGGTTGAGACCCAGTACTTC. It encodes CASSLFRVETQYF.

The chain recombines TRBV7-2 with TRBJ2-5; 8 bases are shared with TRBD2. The J segment lost 2 bases and the V segment lost 1 base, leaving 9 bases of the junction unmatched. In germline, CDR1 is SGHTA, CDR2 FQGNSA. CDR3 size: 17 residues. CDR3 sequence reads: CASSLGPAGVEQETQYF. The CDR3 DNA sequence: TGTGCCAGCAGCTTAGGCCCAGCGGGAGTAGAACAAGAGACCCAGTACTTC.

This clonotype was seen many times. This rearrangement joins TRBV5-1 to TRBJ2-5; TRBD1 matches at 9 bases. CDR3 length equals 15 residues. V lost 3 bases and J lost 3; bases outside the gene matches: 6. Germline V gene sequence: CDR1 SGHRS, CDR2 YFSETQ. The CDR3 nucleotides read TGCGCCAGCAGCTCGGGACAGGGTGGGGAAGAGACCCAGTACTTC. Amino acids: CASSSGQGGEETQYF.

V usage is TRBV7-2 and J usage is TRBJ2-6, with TRBD1 matching over 7 bases. The CDR3 loop spans 20 amino acids. Germline trimming cut 3 bases from V and 4 bases from J; bases unmatched to any gene: 18. Germline-derived CDR1 and CDR2 are SGHTA and FQGNSA. The chain's CDR3 is CASSLGRYGRGWPGANVLTF. CDR3 nucleotide sequence: TGTGCCAGCAGCTTGGGCCGTTATGGCAGGGGGTGGCCGGGGGCCAACGTCCTGACTTTC. The whole variable domain, filled in from reference TRBV7-2 and TRBJ2-6, reads GAGVSQSPSNKVTEKGKDVELRCDPISGHTALYWYRQSLGQGLEFLIYFQGNSAPDKSGLPSDRFSAERTGGSVSTLTIQRTQQEDSAVYLCASSLGRYGRGWPGANVLTFGAGSRLTVL.

The chain couples TRBV13 to TRBJ1-2; 7 bases line up with TRBD1. This CDR3 has 17 amino acids. J lost 2 bases, V lost 5 bases, and 14 bases had no gene match. Germline lookup yields CDR1 PRHDT and CDR2 FYEKMQ (reference sequence). The CDR3 protein is CASSRRGQGVSNYGYTF. The CDR3 DNA reads TGTGCCAGCAGCCGGAGGGGCCAGGGGGTTTCAAACTATGGCTACACCTTC.

In its sample, this clonotype was seen many times. The CDR3: CASSRQRVAKNIQYF. The CDR3 coding sequence is TGTGCCAGCAGCAGACAGAGAGTGGCCAAAAACATTCAGTACTTC. J is TRBJ2-4 and V is TRBV7-8, with D maybe TRBD1 (5 bases). In germline, CDR1 is SGHVS, CDR2 FQNEAQ. The CDR3 runs to 15 residues. The V end lost 5 bases, the J end lost 1 base, and 12 bases lay between the germline ends.

This clonotype was recorded a few times. The chain recombines TRBV28 with TRBJ1-2; D uncertain. This CDR3 has 14 residues. Germline V gene sequence: CDR1 MDHEN, CDR2 SYDVKM. V was trimmed by 6 bases and J by 1 base, leaving 12 bases between them. The CDR3: CASSPQALNYGYTF. CDR3 in DNA: TGTGCCAGCAGCCCCCAAGCCCTTAACTATGGCTACACCTTC.